Below, 14 T cell receptor beta chains from the same sample are listed, as sequenced in a study of CD8 T cells in Susac syndrome. With random hexamers, reverse transcription was performed on roughly 0.5 to 1 ug of RNA. TCRdb recomputed calls from the immunoSEQ multiplex PCR reads with MiXCR, one row per CDR3 protein. The sample has 170,000 or so distinct CDR3 sequences, about 94% seen once. Material: CD4+ T cells from PBMCs. Receptors were obtained from a human donor with multiple sclerosis.

This chain links TRBV6-2 or TRBV6-3 with TRBJ2-1; 9 bases align to TRBD1. V lost 6 bases to trimming and J lost 7 bases; unmatched junction nucleotides: 4. Germline values: CDR1 MNHEY, CDR2 SVGEGT. This CDR3 has 13 amino acids. The CDR3 DNA follows: TGTGCCAGCAGAAAACAGGGGGCGAATGAGCAGTTCTTC. Translated: CASRKQGANEQFF.

The V gene is TRBV29-1, the J gene TRBJ2-2; 10 bases are shared with TRBD2. CDR3 length: 17 residues. Trimming cost V 4 bases and J 1 base; bases outside gene matches: 9. Germline lookup yields CDR1 SQVTM and CDR2 ANQGSEA. Written as DNA, the CDR3 is TGCAGCGTTGCTCTAGCGGGAGTGGAGGTGAACACCGGGGAGCTGTTTTTT. This encodes CSVALAGVEVNTGELFF.

The rearrangement joins TRBV20-1 to TRBJ1-1, with D perhaps matching TRBD1 (6 bases). The germline CDR1 and CDR2 sequences are DFQATT and SNEGSKA (reference sequence). The CDR3 is 13 amino acids. V lost 6 bases and J lost 5, with 16 bases in between. Here the CDR3 reads CSAAGEVLTEAFF. In DNA form, the CDR3 reads TGCAGTGCCGCAGGGGAGGTCCTAACTGAAGCTTTCTTT.

The chain has TRBV7-3 and TRBJ2-1, with 7 bases aligning to TRBD2. CDR1 is SGHTA and CDR2 is FQGTGA in the germline V gene. Germline trimming cut 6 bases from V and 3 bases from J; bases unmatched to any gene: 8. The CDR3 consists of 15 residues. For the CDR3, the DNA is TGTGCCAGCAGTCTTACAGCGGGGCACTACAATGAGCAGTTCTTC. It specifies CASSLTAGHYNEQFF.

This clonotype was detected once. The rearrangement links TRBV5-1 to TRBJ2-2; 8 bases align to TRBD1. The CDR3 length is 16 residues. The germline V gene encodes CDR1 SGHRS and CDR2 YFSETQ. The junction had 11 bases not matched to a gene; V was cut back by 7 bases and J by 3 bases. The CDR3: CASGTNPTGDTGELFF. Written as DNA, the CDR3 is TGCGCCAGCGGGACAAATCCGACAGGGGACACCGGGGAGCTGTTTTTT.

The chain recombines TRBV6-5 with TRBJ1-5, with D unclear. Deletions cut 0 bases from V and 7 bases from J, with 16 bases between. This CDR3 has 16 residues. Looked up from germline, CDR1 is MNHEY and CDR2 is SVGAGI. DNA for the CDR3: TGTGCCAGCAGTTACTCGGTCTACCCGGTGGGCCAGCCCCAGCATTTT. It codes for CASSYSVYPVGQPQHF.

The rearrangement joins TRBV18 to TRBJ1-6, with a possible D match to TRBD1 (5 bases). Trimming left V 2 bases short and J 12 bases short, with 17 bases between. The CDR3 consists of 15 residues. Germline CDR1 KGHSH, CDR2 LQKENI. CDR3 in amino acids: CASSPGAVTGIPLHF. In DNA form, the CDR3 reads TGTGCCAGCTCACCAGGGGCAGTAACCGGAATACCCCTCCACTTT.

This rearrangement joins TRBV4-3 to TRBJ2-7, with 11 bases identical to TRBD2. This CDR3 has 15 residues. Germline values: CDR1 LGHNA, CDR2 YSLEER. Trimming cost V 3 bases and J 6 bases; bases outside gene matches: 7. The DNA of the CDR3 is TGCGCCAGCAGCCATTTAGCGGGAGGGGTAAGCGAGCAGTACTTC. Amino acid sequence: CASSHLAGGVSEQYF.

The chain recombines TRBV6-1 with TRBJ1-5; perhaps TRBD1 as D (5 bases). This CDR3 comprises 14 residues. Trimming cost V 6 bases and J 5 bases, with 14 bases left between them. Per the germline V gene, CDR1 is MNHNS and CDR2 is SASEGT. DNA of the CDR3: TGTGCCAGCAGAATGGGGGTAGCCGATCAGCCCCAGCATTTT. Translating gives CASRMGVADQPQHF.

On this clonotype: Compared with germline, one end of the junction differs, possibly owing to a read error. The chain has TRBV5-1 and TRBJ1-1; D perhaps matches TRBD1 (5 bases). Per germline, CDR1 SGHRS and CDR2 YFSETQ. The CDR3 runs to 14 residues. The CDR3: CASSQKDSYTEAFF. The CDR3 DNA reads TGCGCCAGCAGCCAAAAAGACAGCTACACCGAAGCTTTCTTT.

The genes are TRBV30 and TRBJ1-2, with TRBD1 matching over 9 bases. This CDR3 is 15 amino acids long. Germline V gives CDR1 GTSNPN, CDR2 SVGIG (reference sequence). The ends lost 4 bases at V and 4 bases at J; junction bases unmatched: 10. CDR3 amino acids: CAWIPDRGGVYGYTF. CDR3 nucleotides: TGTGCCTGGATTCCGGACAGGGGAGGGGTCTATGGCTACACCTTC.

The chain joins TRBV5-6 to TRBJ2-3; a weak D match, TRBD2 (5 bases). CDR3 length: 13 residues. Germline assignment: CDR1 SGHDT and CDR2 YYEEEE. V was pared by 7 bases and J by 5 bases, with 14 bases between. CDR3 nucleotide sequence: TGTGCCAGCTCCTGGGCGGCGGGAGATACGCAGTATTTT. Translated: CASSWAAGDTQYF.

The chain uses TRBV12-5 and TRBJ2-5, with 10 nucleotides matching TRBD2. The V and J ends lost 8 bases and 4 bases, in that order; junction bases with no gene match: 13. This CDR3 spans 16 amino acids. Germline values: CDR1 LGHNT, CDR2 FRNRAP. DNA of the CDR3: TGTGCTAGTAGAAGGGCTAGCGGGAGCAGGCCAGAGACCCAGTACTTC. As protein: CASRRASGSRPETQYF.

V usage is TRBV29-1 and J usage is TRBJ2-3, with 8 bases aligning to TRBD1. Germline V gene sequence: CDR1 SQVTM, CDR2 ANQGSEA. The CDR3 sequence is 14 residues long. Losses at the gene ends were 4 bases for V and 0 bases for J; bases not matched to a gene: 3. DNA for the CDR3: TGCAGCGTTGGGACAGGGTCAAGCACAGATACGCAGTATTTT. It yields the protein CSVGTGSSTDTQYF.